Sequencing of this TCR beta chain was carried out in a study of blood T cell repertoires in COVID-19. As for the study in general: T cells, B-cell-depleted T cells, or PBMCs supplied cDNA or gDNA.

Assay used: immunoSEQ multiplex PCR; TCRdb lists only in-frame clones, some missing. The sample has over 250,000 clones; more than 75% are singletons. This CDR3 contains 17 residues. Germline V gene data show CDR1 as MRHNA and CDR2 as SNTAGT. Losses at the gene ends were 4 bases for V and 4 bases for J; bases not matched to a gene: 12. The clonotype originates from a woman between 40 and 50 years old who had recovered from COVID-19. Sequenced material: peripheral blood. The J gene is TRBJ1-4, the V gene TRBV6-4; 7 bases line up with TRBD1. The CDR3 loop reads CASSGDRVIGSNEKLFF. CDR3 in DNA: TGTGCCAGCAGTGGAGACAGGGTCATTGGGAGTAATGAAAAACTGTTTTTT.